This T cell receptor beta chain derives from a study of blood T cell repertoires in COVID-19. For the study at large: The cDNA or gDNA used as material had been derived from T cells, B-cell-depleted T cells, or PBMCs.

Original data processing: Amplification from reference gene primers served as the basis for estimated nucleated cell counts. Clones were read by immunoSEQ multiplex PCR, and TCRdb kept only the in-frame ones, dropping some. V, J and clone size are taken as reported in that table, and D and trimming were inferred from the DNA itself. Here the sample spans approximately 81,000 clones, more than 85% being singletons. Trimming at V came to 6 bases and at J to 4 bases, leaving 2 bases not matched to a gene. CDR1 and CDR2 (germline): LNHDA, SQIVND (reference sequence). The CDR3 runs 13 residues. Assignment of participants to cohorts was predicated upon participant-reported clinical history.

The source of this sequence is a woman in her forties or fifties with acute COVID-19. The material sequenced was PBMCs or T cells enriched from blood (not recorded which). The rearrangement links TRBV19 to TRBJ2-5, with TRBD1 matching 10 bases. The CDR3 DNA follows: TGTGCCAGTAGCAGGGACAGGGGAGAGACCCAGTACTTC. Protein sequence: CASSRDRGETQYF. The variable domain in full, completed from reference TRBV19 and TRBJ2-5, reads DGGITQSPKYLFRKEGQNVTLSCEQNLNHDAMYWYRQDPGQGLRLIYYSQIVNDFQKGDIAEGYSVSREKKESFPLTVTSAQKNPTAFYLCASSRDRGETQYFGPGTRLLVL.